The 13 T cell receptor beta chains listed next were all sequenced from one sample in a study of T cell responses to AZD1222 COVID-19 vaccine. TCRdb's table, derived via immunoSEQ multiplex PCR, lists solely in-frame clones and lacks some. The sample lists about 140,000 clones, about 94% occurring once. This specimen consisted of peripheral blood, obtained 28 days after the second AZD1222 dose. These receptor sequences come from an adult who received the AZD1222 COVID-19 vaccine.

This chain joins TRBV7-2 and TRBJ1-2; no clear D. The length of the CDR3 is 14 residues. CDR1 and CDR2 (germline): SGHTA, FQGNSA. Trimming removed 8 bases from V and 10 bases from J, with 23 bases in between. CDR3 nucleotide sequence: TGTGCCAGCGCTCCTGGGGAGGGCTACAGCCACTACACCTTC. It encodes CASAPGEGYSHYTF.

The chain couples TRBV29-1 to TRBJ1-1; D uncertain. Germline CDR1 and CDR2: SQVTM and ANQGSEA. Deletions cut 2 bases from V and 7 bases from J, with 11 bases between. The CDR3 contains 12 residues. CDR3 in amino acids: CSVERDGVEAFF. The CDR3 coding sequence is TGCAGCGTTGAACGGGATGGGGTTGAAGCTTTCTTT.

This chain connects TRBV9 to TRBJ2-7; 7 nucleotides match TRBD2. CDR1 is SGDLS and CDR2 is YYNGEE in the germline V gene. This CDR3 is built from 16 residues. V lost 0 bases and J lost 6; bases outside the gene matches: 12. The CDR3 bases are TGTGCCAGCAGCGTAGGGGGAGGGTTCCATCCTGGCGAGCAGTACTTC. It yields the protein CASSVGGGFHPGEQYF.

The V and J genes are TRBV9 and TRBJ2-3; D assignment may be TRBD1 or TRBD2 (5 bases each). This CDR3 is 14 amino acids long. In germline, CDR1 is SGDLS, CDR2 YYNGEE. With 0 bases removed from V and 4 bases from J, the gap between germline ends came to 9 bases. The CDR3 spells CASSVDGGSDTQYF. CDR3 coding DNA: TGTGCCAGCAGCGTAGATGGGGGTTCAGATACGCAGTATTTT.

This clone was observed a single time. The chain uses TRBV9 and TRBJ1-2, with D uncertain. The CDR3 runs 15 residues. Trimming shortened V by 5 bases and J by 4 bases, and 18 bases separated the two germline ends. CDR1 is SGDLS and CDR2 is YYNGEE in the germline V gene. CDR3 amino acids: CASSPRHRETYGYTF. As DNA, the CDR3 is TGTGCCAGCAGTCCGAGACATAGGGAGACCTATGGCTACACCTTC.

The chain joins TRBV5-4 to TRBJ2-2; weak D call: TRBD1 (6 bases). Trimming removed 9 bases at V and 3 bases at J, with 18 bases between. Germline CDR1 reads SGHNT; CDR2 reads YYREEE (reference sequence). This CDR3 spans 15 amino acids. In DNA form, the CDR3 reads TGTGCCACGGAGCTGGGGGCTAGAGACACCGGGGAGCTGTTTTTT. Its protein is CATELGARDTGELFF.

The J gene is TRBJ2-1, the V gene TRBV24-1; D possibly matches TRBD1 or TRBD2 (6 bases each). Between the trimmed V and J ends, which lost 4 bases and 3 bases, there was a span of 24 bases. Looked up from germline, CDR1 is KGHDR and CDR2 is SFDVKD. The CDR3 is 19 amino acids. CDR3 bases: TGTGCCACCAGTGACGTCAGGGGCCGGCAGCGCGGGGTCTACAATGAGCAGTTCTTC. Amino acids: CATSDVRGRQRGVYNEQFF.

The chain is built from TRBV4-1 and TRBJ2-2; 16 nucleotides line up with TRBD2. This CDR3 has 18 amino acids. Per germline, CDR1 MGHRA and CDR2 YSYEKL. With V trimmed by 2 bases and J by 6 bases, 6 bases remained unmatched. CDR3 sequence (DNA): TGCGCCAGCAGCCAACCGGGACTAGCGGGAGGGCCGGCCGGGGAGCTGTTTTTT. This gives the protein CASSQPGLAGGPAGELFF.

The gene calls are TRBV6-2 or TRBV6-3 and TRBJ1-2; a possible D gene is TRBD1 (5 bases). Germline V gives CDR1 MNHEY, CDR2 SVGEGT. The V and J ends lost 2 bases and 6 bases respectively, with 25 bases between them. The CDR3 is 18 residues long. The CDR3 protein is CASSYQRGRRAWVNGYTF. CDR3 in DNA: TGTGCCAGCAGTTACCAGCGGGGACGGCGAGCTTGGGTTAATGGCTACACCTTC.

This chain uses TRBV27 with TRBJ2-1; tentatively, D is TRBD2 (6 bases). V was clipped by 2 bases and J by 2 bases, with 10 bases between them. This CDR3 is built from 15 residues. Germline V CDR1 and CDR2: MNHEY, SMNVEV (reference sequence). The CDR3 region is CASSLGTYTYNEQFF. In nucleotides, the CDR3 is TGTGCCAGCAGTTTAGGGACTTACACCTACAATGAGCAGTTCTTC.

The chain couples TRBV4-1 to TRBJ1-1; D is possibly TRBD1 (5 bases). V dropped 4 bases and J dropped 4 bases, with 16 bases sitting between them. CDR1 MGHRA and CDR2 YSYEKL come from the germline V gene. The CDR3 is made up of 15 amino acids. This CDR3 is CASSLGRGFGTEAFF. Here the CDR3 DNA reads TGCGCCAGCAGCCTTGGAAGGGGCTTCGGCACTGAAGCTTTCTTT.

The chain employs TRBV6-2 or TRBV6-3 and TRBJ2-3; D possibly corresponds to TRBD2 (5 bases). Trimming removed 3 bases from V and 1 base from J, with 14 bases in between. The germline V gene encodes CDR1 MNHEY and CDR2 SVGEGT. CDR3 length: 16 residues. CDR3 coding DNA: TGTGCCAGCAGTTATATTAGGGAGTGGGGCACAGATACGCAGTATTTT. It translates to CASSYIREWGTDTQYF.

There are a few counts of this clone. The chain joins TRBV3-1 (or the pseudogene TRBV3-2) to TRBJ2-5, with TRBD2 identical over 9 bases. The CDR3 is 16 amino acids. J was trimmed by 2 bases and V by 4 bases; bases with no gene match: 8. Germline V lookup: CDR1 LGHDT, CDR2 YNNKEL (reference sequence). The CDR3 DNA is TGTGCCAGCAGCCCCAGCCCAGCGGGGGGACAAGAGACCCAGTACTTC. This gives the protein CASSPSPAGGQETQYF.